Listed below are T cell receptor beta chains from one sample, sequenced in a study of cytomegalovirus exposure and HLA in healthy donors. The assay was immunoSEQ multiplex PCR, and TCRdb's table has in-frame clones only and misses some. The sample includes 150,000 to 200,000 clones, more than 85% of them seen just once. The specimen sequenced was PBMCs. Receptor source: a young woman in good health and CMV-seronegative. The CDR3 runs from the conserved cysteine through the conserved F or W. The order of the fields is V gene, CDR3 protein.

V gene: TRBV7-2; CDR3 protein: CASTQETSSYEQYF
V gene: TRBV4-1; CDR3 protein: CASSQVPRGSEAFF
V gene: TRBV7-9; CDR3 protein: CASSLAGRDTEAFF
V gene: TRBV11-1; CDR3 protein: CASSPLALAGPFSTDTQYF
V gene: TRBV11-2; CDR3 protein: CASSLTNRQIVSYEQYF
V gene: TRBV6-5; CDR3 protein: CASRPNRVGAGELFF
V gene: TRBV5-6; CDR3 protein: CASSPDRVNTGELFF
V gene: TRBV18; CDR3 protein: CASSPSDLGGGTEAFF
V gene: TRBV2; CDR3 protein: CSSCATGGPYNEQFF
V gene: TRBV28; CDR3 protein: CASSPGDSGQGYGYTF
V gene: TRBV19; CDR3 protein: CASSMVGGRQGYTF
V gene: TRBV4-1; CDR3 protein: CASSQDSGSSYEQYF
V gene: TRBV12-2; CDR3 protein: CASRLAPGRTTDTQYF
V gene: TRBV5-5; CDR3 protein: CASSGGALYGYTF
V gene: TRBV7-8; CDR3 protein: CASSLAGTASTDTQYF
V gene: TRBV30; CDR3 protein: CALGEANEKLFF
V gene: TRBV9; CDR3 protein: CASSDLEAASGRSDEQFF
V gene: TRBV28; CDR3 protein: CASSLRTGSRVYNEQFF
V gene: TRBV18; CDR3 protein: CASSPPVSTGEDGYTF
V gene: TRBV9; CDR3 protein: CASSAASQGQGYTF
V gene: TRBV27; CDR3 protein: CASSPLHTGELFF
V gene: TRBV30; CDR3 protein: CAWSLTGDGYTF
V gene: TRBV19; CDR3 protein: CASRGEVAGSYEQYF
V gene: TRBV11-3; CDR3 protein: CASSNWGDESSYNEQFF